A single sample gave rise to the 5 T cell receptor beta chains below, sequenced in a study of tumor-infiltrating lymphocytes in primary liver carcinoma. Co-extraction of RNA and DNA was performed on 20-30 mg of unsorted bulk tissue. TCR beta cDNA was prepared out of around 460 ng total RNA by means of a constant-region primer. Libraries for TCR beta were built through three nested multiplex PCR rounds, which together made up a slightly modified ARM-PCR procedure. Primers for the first two PCR rounds were TRBV1-TRBV30 forward primers and a C-beta reverse primer (roughly 9 cycles per round). TCRdb reanalysed the multiplex PCR reads using MiXCR and keeps one entry per CDR3 protein. The data show some 43,000 distinct CDR3 sequences, less than 85% seen once. Input material: liver tumor tissue from sampling region 5. The sample's subset: tumor region T5, tumor centre. The receptors here all came from a man between 40 and 49 years old with primary liver carcinoma and hepatitis B virus infection.

In regard to this clonotype: At one boundary the junction diverges from the germline segment, which might be a read error. CDR3 amino acids: CVNSSDRGLETRYF. In nucleotides, the CDR3 is TGTGTCAACAGCTCGGACAGGGGGCTGGAGACCCGGTACTTC. The chain couples TRBV5-4 to TRBJ2-5; 11 positions match TRBD1. The CDR3 sequence is 14 residues long. The V gene's germline CDR1 is SGHNT and CDR2 YYREEE (reference sequence).

The chain links TRBV2 to TRBJ1-4; a weak D match, TRBD1 (5 bases). Between the trimmed V and J ends, which lost 6 bases and 0 bases, there was a span of 8 bases. CDR3 length: 14 amino acids. CDR1 is SNHLY, CDR2 FYNNEI, per germline. The CDR3 region has the DNA TGTGCCAGCAGGGACACAACAACTAATGAAAAACTGTTTTTT. Its protein product is CASRDTTTNEKLFF.

This clonotype was seen repeatedly, ten times or more. The chain recombines TRBV5-4 with TRBJ1-1; 8 nucleotides match TRBD1. With 3 bases clipped from V and 0 bases from J, the junction kept 4 bases outside the gene matches. The CDR3 has 15 amino acids. CDR1 and CDR2 (germline): SGHNT, YYREEE (reference sequence). The CDR3 loop is CASSWDRPMNTEAFF. CDR3 in DNA: TGTGCCAGCAGCTGGGACAGGCCCATGAACACTGAAGCTTTCTTT.

On this clonotype itself: An end of the junction differs from the germline gene, which may be a read error. The V gene is TRBV6-1, the J gene TRBJ2-7; 8 bases agree with TRBD1. The germline CDR1 and CDR2 sequences are MNHNS and SASEGT. The CDR3 covers 15 residues. CDR3 sequence: CASSEAPGQDYEQYF. CDR3 bases: TGTGCCAGCAGTGAAGCCCCGGGACAGGACTACGAGCAATACTTC.

Comment on this clonotype: A junction end diverges from the germline sequence, so it may reflect a read error. V gene TRBV10-3 combines with J gene TRBJ2-1; 7 nucleotides match TRBD2. The length of the CDR3 is 17 residues. From germline, CDR1 is ENHRY and CDR2 SYGVKD. DNA of the CDR3: TGTGCCATCAGTCTAAGGCTAGCGGAAGGCTCCTACAATAAGCAGTTCTTC. It is translated as CAISLRLAEGSYNKQFF.